This T cell receptor (beta chain) originates from a study of cytomegalovirus exposure and HLA in healthy donors. Study details: Earlier work reported 110 million or so unique TCR beta sequences from 150 million to 200 million T cells. Findings and caveats of the study: Upon later analysis, HLA-associated TCR beta chains proved more clonally expanded than other, equally common chains.

The PCR used 60 Vbeta and 13 Jbeta primers. The method was immunoSEQ multiplex PCR; TCRdb's version includes in-frame clones alone and lacks a portion of them. The table includes about 97,000 clones, 75% detected once. Per the germline V gene, CDR1 is MNHEY and CDR2 is SMNVEV (reference sequence). Trimming pared 5 bases from V and 4 bases from J, leaving 11 bases between. The CDR3 is 14 amino acids. This clone showed up just once. Antigen: not known. The chain couples TRBV27 to TRBJ1-4, with D perhaps matching TRBD1 (6 bases). The clonotype comes from a man in his fifties or sixties in good health and CMV-seronegative. Sequenced input: PBMCs. The CDR3 DNA reads TGTGCCAGCAGTCCGGGACATCTTAATGAAAAACTGTTTTTT. Translation: CASSPGHLNEKLFF.